The sequence of this TCR beta chain was determined in a study of blood T cell repertoires in COVID-19. As for the study in general: Donors in the United States, Italy and Spain gave samples during acute or convalescent COVID-19.

In the source study's methods: Researchers report that nucleated cell counts were estimated from reference gene primer amplification. This table comes from immunoSEQ multiplex PCR, and its TCRdb copy is limited to in-frame clones, with some not included. V and J calls and clone size come straight from that table; D and trimming were deduced from the DNA. The data show 220,000 or so clones, with more than 75% seen just once and less than 9.5% held by the top ten. Those enrolled in Seattle joined during active infection and were followed longitudinally afterward. V shed 3 bases and J shed 4 bases, with 21 bases lying between them. Germline V gives CDR1 SGHAT, CDR2 FQNNGV. The CDR3 runs to 17 residues.

The V call is TRBV11-2, the J call TRBJ1-2; D call uncertain. This clonotype originated in a woman older than 75 with COVID-19, enrolled during active disease. The sample comprised peripheral blood. CDR3 loop: CASSFRVEGSASYGYTF. CDR3 DNA sequence: TGTGCCAGCAGCTTCAGAGTGGAGGGCTCTGCATCCTATGGCTACACCTTC.